Following are 23 T cell receptor beta chains from one sample sequenced in a study of T cells in women clearing cervical HPV infection. Sequencing was performed with immunoSEQ multiplex PCR; in TCRdb, only in-frame clones are kept and a portion is missing. The sample spans 40,000 to 45,000 clones; the ten largest clones claim about 1.2%. The sample consisted of blood buffy coat. These receptors all stem from a woman between 18 and 69 years old with a cervical HPV16 infection that either progressed to CIN3+ or cleared (not recorded which).

With regard to this clone: The missing CDR3 end, 3 residues past where the read stops, is filled in from the germline J gene. The rearrangement uses TRBV10-1 and TRBJ2-3, with D maybe TRBD1 (6 bases). The CDR3 runs 12 residues. Germline CDR1 is WNHNN and CDR2 is SYGVQD (reference sequence). Deletions cut 8 bases from V and 3 bases from J, with 9 bases between. CDR3 DNA (partial): TGCGCCAGCGGCAGGGGAACAGATACG. It is translated as CASGRGTDT. The whole CDR3 sequence is CASGRGTDTQYF.

Concerning this clone: Read data end 3 residues before the CDR3 end; the end is taken from the germline J gene. The rearrangement links TRBV2 to TRBJ2-2; 7 bases fit TRBD1. CDR3 length: 15 amino acids. From germline, CDR1 is SNHLY and CDR2 FYNNEI. This chain's CDR3 is CASSLTGAIPEKLFF. Incomplete CDR3 DNA: TGTGCCAGCAGCCTAACAGGGGCAATCCCCGAAAAG.

Remarks on this clone: With the read ending 3 residues before the CDR3 end, the germline J gene is used to fill in that end. V and J are TRBV4-1 and TRBJ2-2; the D gene is possibly TRBD2 (6 bases). The germline CDR1 and CDR2 sequences are MGHRA and YSYEKL. Trimming left V 5 bases short and J 4 bases short, with 14 bases between. This CDR3 region has 15 residues. The sequenced CDR3 bases are TGCGCCAGCAGCTCGGGGCTGGGGGGCACCGGGGAG. It encodes CASSSGLGGTGE. The entire CDR3 is CASSSGLGGTGELFF.

To note about this clone: With the read ending 3 residues before the CDR3 end, the germline J gene is used to fill in that end. The chain joins TRBV7-3 to TRBJ2-6, with D tentatively TRBD2 (6 bases). The length of the CDR3 is 17 residues. The V gene's germline CDR1 is SGHTA and CDR2 FQGTGA. Deletions cut 6 bases from V and 0 bases from J, with 15 bases between. CDR3 in amino acids: CASSFTQGLSGANVLTF. Partial CDR3 DNA: TGTGCCAGCAGTTTTACTCAGGGACTCTCTGGGGCCAACGTC. Based on the CDR3 plus reference TRBV7-3 and TRBJ2-6, the full variable domain is GAGVSQTPSNKVTEKGKYVELRCDPISGHTALYWYRQSLGQGPEFLIYFQGTGAADDSGLPNDRFFAVRPEGSVSTLKIQRTERGDSAVYLCASSFTQGLSGANVLTFGAGSRLTVL.

Comments on this clone: Sequencing ends 3 residues short of the CDR3 end; the germline J gene provides the rest. The chain links TRBV19 to TRBJ2-7, with 7 bases aligning to TRBD1. The V segment lost 3 bases and the J segment 3 bases; nucleotides outside the gene matches: 11. Per germline, CDR1 LNHDA and CDR2 SQIVND (reference sequence). The CDR3 has 16 amino acids. CDR3 sequence reads: CASSIGLRQGRYEQYF. CDR3 bases read: TGTGCCAGTAGTATCGGACTCAGACAGGGCCGCTACGAG.

Concerning this clone: Coverage ceases 3 residues before the CDR3 finishes, and the germline J gene fills in the end. The chain links TRBV30 to TRBJ2-1; D is uncertain. The V and J ends lost 0 bases and 1 base respectively, with 10 bases between them. The CDR3 spans 15 residues. The V gene's germline CDR1 is GTSNPN and CDR2 SVGIG (reference sequence). CDR3 DNA (partial): TGTGCCTGGAGTGTGACTCTTAAGTCCTACAATGAG. Translation gives CAWSVTLKSYNE. The whole CDR3 region reads CAWSVTLKSYNEQFF.

Remarks on this clone: Read data end 3 residues before the CDR3 end; the end is taken from the germline J gene. The rearrangement joins TRBV10-3 to TRBJ1-2; D might be TRBD1 (6 bases). The CDR3 is 12 residues long. Trimming removed 2 bases from V and 7 bases from J, with 8 bases in between. Germline V gene data show CDR1 as ENHRY and CDR2 as SYGVKD. The CDR3: CAISEGTTGYTF. The part of the CDR3 DNA that was read is TGTGCCATCAGTGAGGGGACAACTGGC.

Concerning this clone itself: The CDR3 end is not reached by the read, which stops 3 residues before it; the germline J gene fills it in. The chain joins TRBV20-1 to TRBJ2-5, with unresolved D. V shed 5 bases and J shed 5 bases, with 12 bases lying between them. Germline V gives CDR1 DFQATT, CDR2 SNEGSKA (reference sequence). This CDR3 is built from 12 residues. The CDR3 DNA, read in part, is TGCAGTGCTCCAGCGCATTTCGAGACC. This codes for CSAPAHFET. The CDR3 as a whole reads CSAPAHFETQYF.

Comment on this clone: The read terminates 3 residues ahead of where the CDR3 ends, so the germline J gene completes it. The chain employs TRBV5-6 and TRBJ2-2, with a weak D call TRBD2 (6 bases). V was trimmed by 3 bases and J by 4 bases, leaving 10 bases between them. Per germline, CDR1 SGHDT and CDR2 YYEEEE. This CDR3 is 14 amino acids long. The CDR3 protein is CASSWGLSTGELFF. The DNA read from the CDR3 is TGTGCCAGCAGCTGGGGACTGAGCACCGGGGAG. The variable domain in full, with the rest retrieved from reference TRBV5-6 and TRBJ2-2, is DAGVTQSPTHLIKTRGQQVTLRCSPKSGHDTVSWYQQALGQGPQFIFQYYEEEERQRGNFPDRFSGHQFPNYSSELNVNALLLGDSALYLCASSWGLSTGELFFGEGSRLTVL.

A remark on this clone: A junction boundary mismatches the germline segment, possibly from a read error. The observed sequence ends 3 residues before the CDR3 terminus, with the missing tail filled in from the germline J gene. The rearrangement links TRBV5-4 to TRBJ2-3, with D possibly being TRBD1 (5 bases). The germline V gene has CDR1 SGHNT and CDR2 YYREEE (reference sequence). The CDR3 runs 12 residues. CDR3 in amino acids: CASSLATGTQYF. The part of the CDR3 DNA that was read is TGTGCCAGCAGCTTGGCCACAGGTACG.

About this clone: From the germline J gene comes the end of the CDR3, since the read stops 3 residues before it. The chain carries TRBV7-3 and TRBJ2-2; D call uncertain. Germline V gives CDR1 SGHTA, CDR2 FQGTGA. Trimming pared 5 bases from V and 4 bases from J, leaving 17 bases between. The CDR3 has 16 residues. CDR3 protein: CASSPRRPSGTGELFF. CDR3 DNA (partial): TGTGCCAGCAGCCCAAGGCGGCCCTCCGGCACCGGGGAG.

A remark on this clone: The read stops 3 residues short of the end of the CDR3; the missing end is completed from the germline J gene. This chain uses TRBV28 with TRBJ1-5, with D possibly TRBD1 on 5 matching bases. V dropped 6 bases and J dropped 2 bases, with 14 bases sitting between them. The germline gives CDR1 MDHEN, CDR2 SYDVKM. CDR3 length equals 15 residues. Partial CDR3 DNA: TGTGCCAGCAGCCTCCGGGTAGGGGGCAATCAGCCC. It specifies CASSLRVGGNQP. From start to end, the CDR3 is CASSLRVGGNQPQHF.

Comments on this clone: A junction end diverges from the germline sequence, so it may reflect a read error. The CDR3 extends 3 residues past the end of the read, so its final part is completed from the germline J gene. The sample carries other DNA sequences with the same CDR3. The rearrangement links TRBV19 to TRBJ1-3, with 9 bases that match TRBD1. There are 17 residues in the CDR3. CDR1 LNHDA and CDR2 SQIVND come from the germline V gene (reference sequence). The CDR3: CASSMADRGKGGNTIYF. Incomplete CDR3 DNA: TGTGCCAGTAGTATGGCCGACAGGGGGAAGGGCGGAAACACA.

A remark on this clone: The missing CDR3 end, 3 residues past where the read stops, is filled in from the germline J gene. The chain carries TRBV5-1 and TRBJ1-1; D remains unclear. The CDR3 totals 14 residues. In germline, CDR1 is SGHRS, CDR2 YFSETQ. CDR3: CASSLEGEGLTAFF. The part of the CDR3 DNA that was read is TGCGCCAGCAGCTTGGAGGGTGAGGGCCTGACA.

As to this clone: One end of the junction varies from germline; a read error may be responsible. The CDR3 end is not reached by the read, which stops 3 residues before it; the germline J gene fills it in. The sample carries other DNA sequences with the same CDR3. J is TRBJ1-2 and V is TRBV5-6; D gene ambiguous. Germline CDR1 is SGHDT and CDR2 is YYEEEE. CDR3 length equals 14 residues. CDR3 amino acids: CASSFSNTNYGYTF. The CDR3 DNA, read in part, is TGTGCCAGCAGCTTTTCAAACACAAACTATGGT. Full variable domain (missing parts from reference TRBV5-6 and TRBJ1-2): DAGVTQSPTHLIKTRGQQVTLRCSPKSGHDTVSWYQQALGQGPQFIFQYYEEEERQRGNFPDRFSGHQFPNYSSELNVNALLLGDSALYLCASSFSNTNYGYTFGSGTRLTVV.

Comments on this clone: Read data end 3 residues before the CDR3 end; the end is taken from the germline J gene. This chain connects TRBV19 to TRBJ2-4, with TRBD1 matching over 12 bases. Germline V CDR1 and CDR2: LNHDA, SQIVND (reference sequence). The CDR3 length is 16 residues. CDR3 sequence reads: CASSIPTGTGGSGQYF. Partial CDR3 DNA: TGTGCCAGTAGTATACCGACCGGGACAGGGGGCTCTGGT.

As to this clone: The missing CDR3 end, 3 residues past where the read stops, is filled in from the germline J gene. The J gene is TRBJ1-5, the V gene TRBV20-1; possibly TRBD1 for D (5 bases). Trimming shortened V by 5 bases and J by 4 bases, and 18 bases separated the two germline ends. Germline V CDR1 and CDR2: DFQATT, SNEGSKA (reference sequence). This CDR3 has 15 residues. CDR3 in amino acids: CSAVKFQGSNQPQHF. CDR3 bases read: TGCAGTGCTGTTAAGTTTCAGGGTAGTAATCAGCCC.

To note about this clone: The CDR3 end is not reached by the read, which stops 3 residues before it; the germline J gene fills it in. The chain carries TRBV10-3 and TRBJ2-1; 10 bases agree with TRBD2. The V and J ends lost 2 bases and 6 bases, in that order; junction bases with no gene match: 4. This CDR3 contains 15 residues. The germline gives CDR1 ENHRY, CDR2 SYGVKD. This CDR3 is CAISEASGSGNEQFF. CDR3 DNA (partial): TGTGCCATCAGTGAGGCTAGCGGGAGTGGCAATGAG.

As to this clone: The CDR3 extends 3 residues past the end of the read, so its final part is completed from the germline J gene. The chain carries TRBV5-1 and TRBJ1-1; a possible D gene is TRBD1 (6 bases). The CDR3 is 16 amino acids. V lost 0 bases and J lost 0, with 12 bases in between. Germline V gene lookup returns CDR1 SGHRS and CDR2 YFSETQ. CDR3 protein: CASSLGQASLNTEAFF. CDR3 DNA, as far as it was read: TGCGCCAGCAGCTTGGGACAGGCCAGTCTGAACACTGAA.

As for this clone: The CDR3 extends 3 residues past the end of the read, so its final part is completed from the germline J gene. The rearrangement links TRBV24-1 to TRBJ1-4, with D possibly matching TRBD1 (6 bases). The CDR3 is 12 residues long. Germline V lookup: CDR1 KGHDR, CDR2 SFDVKD. The V end was cut by 12 bases, the J end by 4 bases, with 11 bases between. The sequenced CDR3 bases are TGTGCCTCGCAGGGGATTAATGAAAAA. Amino acid sequence: CASQGINEK. The full-length CDR3 reads as CASQGINEKLFF.

Turning to this clone: The CDR3 end is not reached by the read, which stops 3 residues before it; the germline J gene fills it in. V is TRBV5-8 and J is TRBJ2-3; 9 bases agree with TRBD2. Germline V gene data show CDR1 as SGHTS and CDR2 as YDEGEE. V lost 4 bases, J lost 8 bases, and 11 bases stayed unmatched. This CDR3 contains 15 residues. The CDR3 protein is CASSLRTSERGTQYF. The sequenced part of the CDR3 DNA is TGTGCCAGCAGCCTAAGGACTAGCGAAAGGGGTACG.

Remarks on this clone: The read is 3 residues too short to cover the CDR3 end, so that end is filled in from the germline J gene. The chain recombines TRBV18 with TRBJ2-7; TRBD1 aligns across 7 bases. V lost 5 bases and J lost 2; bases outside the gene matches: 12. The CDR3 sequence is 16 residues long. The germline V gene has CDR1 KGHSH and CDR2 LQKENI. Here the CDR3 reads CASSSVRGTDPYEQYF. The DNA read from the CDR3 is TGTGCCAGCTCATCAGTTCGAGGGACAGACCCCTACGAG.

The CDR3 here is CSAGLAGRTDTQYF. Incomplete CDR3 DNA: TGCAGTGCTGGACTAGCGGGACGCACAGATACG. This rearrangement joins TRBV20-1 to TRBJ2-3, with 12 positions matching TRBD2. The sequence runs out 3 residues before the end of the CDR3; the remainder is reconstructed from the germline J gene. There are 14 residues in the CDR3. Trimming took 5 bases from V and 1 from J; bases not matched to a gene: 1. Germline V CDR1 and CDR2: DFQATT, SNEGSKA (reference sequence).